The 16 T cell receptor beta chains presented below share a single source sample, sequenced in a study of blood T cell dynamics during melanoma immunotherapy. As to time point: week 3, after first cycle of checkpoint inhibitor. The repertoire was sequenced with immunoSEQ multiplex PCR; TCRdb's copy has only in-frame clones and lacks some. Of more than 14,000 clones listed, roughly 89% are singletons. Material: blood, obtained from a patient treated with checkpoint blockade. These receptors were obtained from a human donor with melanoma.

The rearrangement joins TRBV11-2 to TRBJ2-1, with 11 bases that match TRBD2. The CDR3 has 16 amino acids. Germline CDR1 SGHAT, CDR2 FQNNGV. Trimming at V came to 2 bases and at J to 4 bases, leaving 4 bases not matched to a gene. DNA for the CDR3: TGTGCCAGCAGCTTATCCGGGACTAGCGGATACAATGAGCAGTTCTTC. It codes for CASSLSGTSGYNEQFF.

This chain links TRBV18 with TRBJ1-5; a possible D gene is TRBD1 (5 bases). The CDR3 has 13 residues. Trimming removed 5 bases from V and 3 bases from J, with 8 bases in between. Germline V gene lookup returns CDR1 KGHSH and CDR2 LQKENI. The CDR3 loop is CASSTGPNQPQHF. The CDR3, as DNA: TGTGCCAGCTCAACAGGCCCCAATCAGCCCCAGCATTTT.

The chain combines TRBV11-2 with TRBJ2-7; the D is unclear. Trimming took 1 base from V and 2 from J, leaving 6 bases between them. There are 13 residues in the CDR3. Germline V lookup: CDR1 SGHAT, CDR2 FQNNGV. The CDR3 loop reads CASSLARTYEQYF. The CDR3 nucleotides read TGTGCCAGCAGCTTAGCCCGGACCTACGAGCAGTACTTC.

The chain carries TRBV28 and TRBJ2-5; D gene uncertain. This CDR3 has 14 residues. CDR1 is MDHEN and CDR2 is SYDVKM in the germline V gene. V lost 1 base, J lost 5 bases, and 11 bases lay in between. The CDR3 here is CASSLSGPSETQYF. CDR3 nucleotides: TGTGCCAGCAGTTTATCAGGACCGTCGGAGACCCAGTACTTC.

V usage is TRBV7-2 and J usage is TRBJ1-5; D gene unclear. Trimming took off 0 bases at V and 6 bases at J, with 9 bases between the two ends. The CDR3 sequence is 14 residues long. Germline loops: CDR1 SGHTA, CDR2 FQGNSA. CDR3 DNA: TGTGCCAGCAGCTTAGCTGGTTTGAGTCAGCCCCAGCATTTT. It is translated as CASSLAGLSQPQHF.

This rearrangement joins TRBV28 to TRBJ2-1; 8 bases map to TRBD2. V was clipped by 5 bases and J by 0 bases; unmatched bases: 15. CDR3 length: 19 residues. Germline lookup yields CDR1 MDHEN and CDR2 SYDVKM. CDR3 nucleotides: TGTGCCAGCAGTCTTCCGGGGTTAGCGGGGCTCGGCTCCTACAATGAGCAGTTCTTC. It is translated as CASSLPGLAGLGSYNEQFF.

This chain uses TRBV18 with TRBJ2-7; D assignment may be TRBD1 or TRBD2 (5 bases each). The CDR3 has 12 residues. V was pared by 2 bases and J by 4 bases, with 6 bases between. Germline loops: CDR1 KGHSH, CDR2 LQKENI. This CDR3 is CASSPGGYEQYF. CDR3 coding DNA: TGTGCCAGCTCACCAGGGGGTTACGAGCAGTACTTC.

The chain is built from TRBV25-1 and TRBJ2-3; no reliable D call. The CDR3 extends over 12 amino acids. V was cut by 3 bases and J by 8 bases, with 9 bases left in between. CDR1 and CDR2 (germline): MGHDK, SYGVNS. The CDR3 nucleotides are TGTGCCAGCAGTGAGTTCGAGATTACGCAGTATTTT. Translation gives CASSEFEITQYF. Variable domain in full (rest from reference TRBV25-1 and TRBJ2-3): EADIYQTPRYLVIGTGKKITLECSQTMGHDKMYWYQQDPGMELHLIHYSYGVNSTEKGDLSSESTVSRIRTEHFPLTLESARPSHTSQYLCASSEFEITQYFGPGTRLTVL.

J is TRBJ1-5 and V is TRBV27; D is uncertain. Trimming stripped 6 bases from V and 3 bases from J, with 12 bases between. Looked up from germline, CDR1 is MNHEY and CDR2 is SMNVEV (reference sequence). The CDR3 is made up of 14 amino acids. The CDR3 DNA reads as TGTGCCAGCAGCCCAGACGGATTCAATCAGCCCCAGCATTTT. Residues: CASSPDGFNQPQHF.

The chain recombines TRBV23-1 with TRBJ2-1; the D is unclear. TRBV23-1 is an open reading frame whose function is uncertain. V was shortened by 4 bases and J by 9 bases, with 4 bases between the two germline ends. The CDR3 totals 10 residues. The CDR3 region is CASSRTEQFF. Here the CDR3 DNA reads TGCGCCAGCAGTCGGACTGAGCAGTTCTTC.

V is TRBV9 and J is TRBJ2-1; TRBD1 is a possible D gene (6 bases). The CDR3 has 15 residues. Germline V gene lookup returns CDR1 SGDLS and CDR2 YYNGEE. With 6 bases removed from V and 5 bases from J, the gap between germline ends came to 18 bases. DNA of the CDR3: TGTGCCAGCACCGAGGGGGTAGGGTGGGACAATGAGCAGTTCTTC. This gives the protein CASTEGVGWDNEQFF.

The chain carries TRBV28 and TRBJ1-3; maybe TRBD1 (6 bases). Germline V gene sequence: CDR1 MDHEN, CDR2 SYDVKM. The CDR3 is 14 residues long. The germline V and J ends were trimmed by 8 bases and 2 bases, with 13 bases remaining between them. Here the CDR3 reads CASSRGGTGNTIYF. The CDR3 DNA reads TGTGCCAGCTCAAGGGGGGGGACTGGAAACACCATATATTTT.

This clone was counted only a few times. This rearrangement joins TRBV19 to TRBJ1-2, with a possible D match to TRBD1 (5 bases). Germline V gene sequence: CDR1 LNHDA, CDR2 SQIVND (reference sequence). The V gene lost 0 bases and the J gene lost 8 bases, with 13 bases spanning the gap. The CDR3 extends over 14 amino acids. The CDR3 nucleotides read TGTGCCAGTAGTATAGAAGGGGCAGGTCCCGGCTACACCTTC. It translates to CASSIEGAGPGYTF. Filled out from reference TRBV19 and TRBJ1-2, the complete variable domain reads DGGITQSPKYLFRKEGQNVTLSCEQNLNHDAMYWYRQDPGQGLRLIYYSQIVNDFQKGDIAEGYSVSREKKESFPLTVTSAQKNPTAFYLCASSIEGAGPGYTFGSGTRLTVV.

The chain carries TRBV7-2 and TRBJ2-2; 7 positions match TRBD1. CDR1 and CDR2 from the germline V gene are SGHTA and FQGNSA. V was pared by 5 bases and J by 7 bases, with 10 bases of the junction left unmatched. This CDR3 region has 15 residues. CDR3 in DNA: TGTGCCAGCAGCCCCCGACAGGGTCTGTTCGGGGAGCTGTTTTTT. Translation gives CASSPRQGLFGELFF.

The gene calls are TRBV5-4 and TRBJ2-1; 9 positions match TRBD2. Germline V gene lookup returns CDR1 SGHNT and CDR2 YYREEE (reference sequence). Trimming removed 0 bases from V and 3 bases from J; junction bases left unmatched: 1. The CDR3 length is 15 residues. The CDR3 loop reads CASSLGLAVYNEQFF. The CDR3 DNA is TGTGCCAGCAGCTTGGGACTAGCGGTCTACAATGAGCAGTTCTTC.

This sequence joins TRBV30 and TRBJ2-5; no firm D call. CDR1 GTSNPN and CDR2 SVGIG come from the germline V gene (reference sequence). The CDR3 has 11 residues. With 0 bases removed from V and 5 bases from J, the gap between germline ends came to 4 bases. CDR3 nucleotide sequence: TGTGCCTGGAGTGTAGCGGAGACCCAGTACTTC. Translating gives CAWSVAETQYF.